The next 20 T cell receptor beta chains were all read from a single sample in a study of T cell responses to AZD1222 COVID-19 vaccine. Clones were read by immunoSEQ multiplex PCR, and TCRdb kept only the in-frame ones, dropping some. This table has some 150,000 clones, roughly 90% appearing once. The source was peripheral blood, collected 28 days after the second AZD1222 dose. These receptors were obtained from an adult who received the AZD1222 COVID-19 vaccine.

The CDR3 loop is CASSLGWGVTGELFF. For the CDR3, the DNA is TGCGCCAGCAGCTTGGGGTGGGGTGTCACCGGGGAGCTGTTTTTT. The V and J genes are TRBV5-1 and TRBJ2-2; D gene unclear. This CDR3 has 15 amino acids. The germline gives CDR1 SGHRS, CDR2 YFSETQ. Trimming shortened V by 0 bases and J by 4 bases, and 10 bases separated the two germline ends.

The CDR3 here is CASSYGNREDEQYF. Here the CDR3 DNA reads TGTGCCAGCAGTTACGGAAACCGGGAGGACGAGCAGTACTTC. The chain is built from TRBV6-5 and TRBJ2-7; 7 positions match TRBD2. The CDR3 contains 14 residues. V shed 2 bases, J shed 5 bases, and the junction held 6 bases outside the gene matches. Germline V lookup: CDR1 MNHEY, CDR2 SVGAGI.

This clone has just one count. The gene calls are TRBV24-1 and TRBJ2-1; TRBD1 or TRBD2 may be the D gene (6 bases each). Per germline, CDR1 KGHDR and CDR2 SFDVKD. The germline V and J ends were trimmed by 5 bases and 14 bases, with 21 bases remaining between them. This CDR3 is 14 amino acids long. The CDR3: CATSVRRGAEGEFF. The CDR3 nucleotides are TGTGCCACCAGTGTCCGAAGAGGGGCGGAGGGGGAGTTCTTC.

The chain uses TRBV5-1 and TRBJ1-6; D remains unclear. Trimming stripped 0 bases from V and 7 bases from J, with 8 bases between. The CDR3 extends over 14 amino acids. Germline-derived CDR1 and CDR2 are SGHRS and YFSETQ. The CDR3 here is CASSLAGANSPLHF. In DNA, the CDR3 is TGCGCCAGCAGCTTGGCCGGCGCGAATTCACCCCTCCACTTT.

CDR3 protein: CASSVGQTYNEQFF. CDR3 bases: TGTGCCAGCAGCGTAGGACAAACCTACAATGAGCAGTTCTTC. The chain employs TRBV9 and TRBJ2-1; no reliable D call. Trimming took off 0 bases at V and 2 bases at J, with 6 bases between the two ends. Germline lookup yields CDR1 SGDLS and CDR2 YYNGEE. The CDR3 covers 14 residues.

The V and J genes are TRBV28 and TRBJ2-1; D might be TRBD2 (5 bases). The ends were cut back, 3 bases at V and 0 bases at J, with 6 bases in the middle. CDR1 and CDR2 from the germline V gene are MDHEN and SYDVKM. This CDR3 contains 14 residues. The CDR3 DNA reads TGTGCCAGCAGTTTGCGGGTCTCCTACAATGAGCAGTTCTTC. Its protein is CASSLRVSYNEQFF.

This chain's CDR3 is CASRERPMGYTF. In DNA, the CDR3 is TGCGCCAGCAGAGAGAGACCTATGGGCTACACCTTC. The chain links TRBV10-1 to TRBJ1-2; D remains unclear. CDR3 length equals 12 residues. Between the trimmed V and J ends, which lost 6 bases and 8 bases, there was a span of 13 bases. Germline assignment: CDR1 WNHNN and CDR2 SYGVQD (reference sequence).

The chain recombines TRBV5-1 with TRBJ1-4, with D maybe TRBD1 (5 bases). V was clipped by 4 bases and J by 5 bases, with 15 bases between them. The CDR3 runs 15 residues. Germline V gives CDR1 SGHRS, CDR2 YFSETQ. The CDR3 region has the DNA TGCGCCAGCAGCCCCAGTGGGGCCTCGAATGAAAAACTGTTTTTT. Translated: CASSPSGASNEKLFF. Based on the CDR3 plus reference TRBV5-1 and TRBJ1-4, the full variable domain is KAGVTQTPRYLIKTRGQQVTLSCSPISGHRSVSWYQQTPGQGLQFLFEYFSETQRNKGNFPGRFSGRQFSNSRSEMNVSTLELGDSALYLCASSPSGASNEKLFFGSGTQLSVL.

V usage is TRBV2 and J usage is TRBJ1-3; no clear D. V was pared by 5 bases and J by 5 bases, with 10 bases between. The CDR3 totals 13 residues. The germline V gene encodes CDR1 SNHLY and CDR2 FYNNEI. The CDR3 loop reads CASSPPSRNTIYF. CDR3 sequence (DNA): TGTGCCAGCAGTCCACCGTCTAGAAACACCATATATTTT.

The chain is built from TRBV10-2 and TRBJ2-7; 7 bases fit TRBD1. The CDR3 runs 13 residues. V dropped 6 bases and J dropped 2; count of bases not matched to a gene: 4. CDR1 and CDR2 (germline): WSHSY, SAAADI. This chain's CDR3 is CASREDRTYEQYF. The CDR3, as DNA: TGCGCCAGCAGAGAGGACAGGACCTACGAGCAGTACTTC.

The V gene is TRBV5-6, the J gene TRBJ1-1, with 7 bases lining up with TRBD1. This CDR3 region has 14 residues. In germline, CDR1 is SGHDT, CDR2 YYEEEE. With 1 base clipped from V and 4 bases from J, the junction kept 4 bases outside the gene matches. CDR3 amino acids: CASSLPSGGTEAFF. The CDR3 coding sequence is TGTGCCAGCAGCTTGCCGTCAGGGGGCACTGAAGCTTTCTTT. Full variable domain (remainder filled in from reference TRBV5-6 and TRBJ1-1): DAGVTQSPTHLIKTRGQQVTLRCSPKSGHDTVSWYQQALGQGPQFIFQYYEEEERQRGNFPDRFSGHQFPNYSSELNVNALLLGDSALYLCASSLPSGGTEAFFGQGTRLTVV.

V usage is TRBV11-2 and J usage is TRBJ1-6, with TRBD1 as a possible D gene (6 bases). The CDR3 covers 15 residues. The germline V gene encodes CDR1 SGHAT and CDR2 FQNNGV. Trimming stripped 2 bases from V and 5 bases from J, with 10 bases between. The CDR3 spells CASSLLAGDNSPLHF. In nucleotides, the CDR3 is TGTGCCAGCAGCTTATTGGCAGGGGATAATTCACCCCTCCACTTT.

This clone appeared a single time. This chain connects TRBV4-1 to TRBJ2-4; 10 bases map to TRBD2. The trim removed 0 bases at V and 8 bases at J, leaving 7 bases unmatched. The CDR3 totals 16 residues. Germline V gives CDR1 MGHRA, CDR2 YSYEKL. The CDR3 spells CASSQDAASGRDIQYF. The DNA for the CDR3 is TGCGCCAGCAGCCAAGATGCGGCTAGCGGGAGAGACATTCAGTACTTC.

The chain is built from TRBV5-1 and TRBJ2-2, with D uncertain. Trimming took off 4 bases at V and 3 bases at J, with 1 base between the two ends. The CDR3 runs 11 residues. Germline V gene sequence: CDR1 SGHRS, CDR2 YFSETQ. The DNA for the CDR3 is TGCGCCAGCAGCGACACCGGGGAGCTGTTTTTT. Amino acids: CASSDTGELFF.

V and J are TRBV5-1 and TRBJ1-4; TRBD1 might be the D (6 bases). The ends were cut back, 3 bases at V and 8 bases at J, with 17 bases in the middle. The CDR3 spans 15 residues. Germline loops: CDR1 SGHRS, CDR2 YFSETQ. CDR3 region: CASSSPQAGVEKLFF. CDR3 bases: TGCGCCAGCAGCTCGCCCCAGGCAGGGGTCGAAAAACTGTTTTTT.

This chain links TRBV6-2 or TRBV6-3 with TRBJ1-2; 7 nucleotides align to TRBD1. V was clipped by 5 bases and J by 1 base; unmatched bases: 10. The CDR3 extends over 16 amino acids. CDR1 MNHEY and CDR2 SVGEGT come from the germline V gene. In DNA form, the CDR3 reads TGTGCCAGCAGTGACCTCGGGACAGACTTTAACTATGGCTACACCTTC. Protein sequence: CASSDLGTDFNYGYTF.

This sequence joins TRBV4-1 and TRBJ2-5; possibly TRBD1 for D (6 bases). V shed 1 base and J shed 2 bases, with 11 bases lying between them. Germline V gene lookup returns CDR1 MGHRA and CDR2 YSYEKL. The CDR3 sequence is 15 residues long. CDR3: CASSQGSGQQETQYF. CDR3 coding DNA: TGCGCCAGCAGCCAAGGAAGTGGACAGCAAGAGACCCAGTACTTC.

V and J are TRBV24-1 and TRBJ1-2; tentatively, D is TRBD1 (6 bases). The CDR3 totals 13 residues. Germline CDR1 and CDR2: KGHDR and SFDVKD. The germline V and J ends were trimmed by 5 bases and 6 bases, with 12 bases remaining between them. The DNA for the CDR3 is TGTGCCACCAGTGGTTCCGGGACAAATGGCTACACCTTC. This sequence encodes CATSGSGTNGYTF.

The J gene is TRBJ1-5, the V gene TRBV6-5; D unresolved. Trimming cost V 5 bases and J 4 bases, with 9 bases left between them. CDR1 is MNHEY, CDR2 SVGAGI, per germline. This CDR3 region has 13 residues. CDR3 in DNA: TGTGCCAGCAGTACGTATGGAAATCAGCCCCAGCATTTT. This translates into CASSTYGNQPQHF.

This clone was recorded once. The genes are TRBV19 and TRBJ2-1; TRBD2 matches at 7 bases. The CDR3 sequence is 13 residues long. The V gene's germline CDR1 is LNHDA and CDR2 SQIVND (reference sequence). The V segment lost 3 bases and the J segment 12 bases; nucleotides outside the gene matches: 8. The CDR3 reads CASSIPPSGGQFF. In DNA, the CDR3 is TGTGCCAGTAGTATTCCCCCATCGGGGGGGCAGTTCTTC.